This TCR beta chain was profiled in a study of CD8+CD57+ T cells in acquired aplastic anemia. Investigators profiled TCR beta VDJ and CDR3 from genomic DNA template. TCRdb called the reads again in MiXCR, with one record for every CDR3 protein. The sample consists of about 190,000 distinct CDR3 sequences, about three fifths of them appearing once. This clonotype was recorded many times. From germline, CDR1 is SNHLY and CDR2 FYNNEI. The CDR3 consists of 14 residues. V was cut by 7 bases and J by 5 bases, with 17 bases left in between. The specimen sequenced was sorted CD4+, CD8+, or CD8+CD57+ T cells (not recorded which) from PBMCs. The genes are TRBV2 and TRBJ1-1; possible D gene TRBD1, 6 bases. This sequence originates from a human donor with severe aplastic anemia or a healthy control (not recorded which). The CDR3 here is CASTEGGLITEAFF. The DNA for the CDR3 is TGTGCCAGCACCGAGGGGGGGCTGATTACTGAAGCTTTCTTT. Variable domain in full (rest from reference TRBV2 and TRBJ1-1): EPEVTQTPSHQVTQMGQEVILRCVPISNHLYFYWYRQILGQKVEFLVSFYNNEISEKSEIFDDQFSVERPDGSNFTLKIRSTKLEDSAMYFCASTEGGLITEAFFGQGTRLTVV.